These 32 T cell receptor beta chains were all obtained from the same sample, sequenced in a study of cytomegalovirus exposure and HLA in healthy donors. Use of 60 Vbeta and 13 Jbeta primers characterized the PCR. Sequencing was performed with immunoSEQ multiplex PCR; in TCRdb, only in-frame clones are kept and a portion is missing. Of around 190,000 clones in the sample, about nine tenths are singletons; the top ten hold 1% to 1.4%. The sample taken for sequencing was PBMCs. These receptors originate from a boy under 10 years old in good health and CMV-seronegative.

The chain recombines TRBV5-5 with TRBJ1-5, with D perhaps TRBD1 (5 bases). Germline values: CDR1 SGHKS, CDR2 YYEKEE (reference sequence). V gave up 4 bases and J gave up 7 bases, with 18 bases separating them. The CDR3 covers 15 residues. For the CDR3, the DNA is TGTGCCAGCAGCCCCGGGGGGGGAGGGGAACAGCCCCAGCATTTT. Encoded protein: CASSPGGGGEQPQHF.

This chain links TRBV10-2 with TRBJ2-3; 12 bases are a match to TRBD2. This CDR3 is built from 15 residues. CDR1 and CDR2 (germline): WSHSY, SAAADI. Unmatched junction bases numbered 5, after V lost 5 bases and J lost 5 bases. CDR3 DNA sequence: TGCGCCAGCAGTCAACTAGCGGGGGGCCGAGATACGCAGTATTTT. Amino acids: CASSQLAGGRDTQYF.

This rearrangement joins TRBV18 to TRBJ1-1, with TRBD1 matching 10 bases. V shed 3 bases, J shed 4 bases, and the junction held 8 bases outside the gene matches. Germline assignment: CDR1 KGHSH and CDR2 LQKENI. This CDR3 spans 16 amino acids. CDR3 nucleotides: TGTGCCAGCTCACCGGCCGTGACAGGGGGCGGCACTGAAGCTTTCTTT. It encodes CASSPAVTGGGTEAFF.

The chain carries TRBV19 and TRBJ1-2; TRBD1 aligns across 7 bases. This CDR3 is built from 13 residues. Trimming took 8 bases from V and 4 from J; bases not matched to a gene: 7. Per the germline V gene, CDR1 is LNHDA and CDR2 is SQIVND (reference sequence). In DNA, the CDR3 is TGTGCCAGTCACCCGGGACAGAGCTATGGCTACACCTTC. Protein: CASHPGQSYGYTF.

This sequence joins TRBV6-5 and TRBJ2-5; the D gene is possibly TRBD1 (5 bases). V lost 2 bases to trimming and J lost 1 base, with 11 bases between them. Germline CDR1 and CDR2: MNHEY and SVGAGI. The CDR3 covers 15 residues. The CDR3 nucleotides are TGTGCCAGCAGTTACCCACAGGCACTCCAAGAGACCCAGTACTTC. Its protein is CASSYPQALQETQYF.

The V and J genes are TRBV6-5 and TRBJ2-5, with a possible D match to TRBD1 (6 bases). With 7 bases removed from V and 2 bases from J, the gap between germline ends came to 14 bases. The CDR3 covers 14 residues. Germline-derived CDR1 and CDR2 are MNHEY and SVGAGI. The CDR3 bases are TGTGCCAGCAAGATGGGGGCGGTTCAAGAGACCCAGTACTTC. Amino acids: CASKMGAVQETQYF.

This chain joins TRBV19 and TRBJ2-3; tentative D call: TRBD2 (5 bases). Germline V CDR1 and CDR2: LNHDA, SQIVND (reference sequence). The CDR3 is 15 amino acids. Trimming cost V 3 bases and J 3 bases, with 13 bases left between them. CDR3 coding DNA: TGTGCCAGTAGTATCAGCGGAGTAGTGACAGATACGCAGTATTTT. This sequence encodes CASSISGVVTDTQYF.

The V and J genes are TRBV5-6 and TRBJ2-2; the D gene is possibly TRBD2 (5 bases). This CDR3 has 16 amino acids. In germline, CDR1 is SGHDT, CDR2 YYEEEE. Trimming took 1 base from V and 5 from J, leaving 15 bases between them. For the CDR3, the DNA is TGTGCCAGCAGCTTGAGTCTCCGGGGATTTACCGGGGAGCTGTTTTTT. Protein sequence: CASSLSLRGFTGELFF.

The rearrangement uses TRBV10-3 and TRBJ1-1; D unclear. CDR3 length equals 12 residues. Germline V gene lookup returns CDR1 ENHRY and CDR2 SYGVKD. Trimming pared 9 bases from V and 2 bases from J, leaving 10 bases between. The CDR3 DNA follows: TGTGCCATTCAAGCGGACAACACTGAAGCTTTCTTT. Its protein product is CAIQADNTEAFF.

This sequence joins TRBV13 and TRBJ2-1, with D uncertain. Deletions cut 4 bases from V and 8 bases from J, with 6 bases between. Per the germline V gene, CDR1 is PRHDT and CDR2 is FYEKMQ (reference sequence). CDR3 length: 11 amino acids. CDR3 DNA: TGTGCCAGCAGCTCCAGCGATGAGCAGTTCTTC. Its translation: CASSSSDEQFF. The full variable domain, its missing parts supplied by reference TRBV13 and TRBJ2-1, is AAGVIQSPRHLIKEKRETATLKCYPIPRHDTVYWYQQGPGQDPQFLISFYEKMQSDKGSIPDRFSAQQFSDYHSELNMSSLELGDSALYFCASSSSDEQFFGPGTRLTVL.

This chain joins TRBV7-2 and TRBJ1-1; 7 nucleotides align to TRBD1. V dropped 4 bases and J dropped 8; count of bases not matched to a gene: 4. This CDR3 comprises 12 residues. Per germline, CDR1 SGHTA and CDR2 FQGNSA. The CDR3 DNA reads TGTGCCAGCAGCTCCACAGGGGTAGAAGCTTTCTTT. Translated, it gives CASSSTGVEAFF. Complete variable domain (other parts from reference TRBV7-2 and TRBJ1-1): GAGVSQSPSNKVTEKGKDVELRCDPISGHTALYWYRQSLGQGLEFLIYFQGNSAPDKSGLPSDRFSAERTGGSVSTLTIQRTQQEDSAVYLCASSSTGVEAFFGQGTRLTVV.

The chain couples TRBV29-1 to TRBJ2-7, with a weak D call TRBD2 (6 bases). Germline V gene lookup returns CDR1 SQVTM and CDR2 ANQGSEA. This CDR3 spans 14 amino acids. V was clipped by 4 bases and J by 4 bases, with 17 bases between them. CDR3: CSVGLDRRGYEQYF. The CDR3 DNA sequence: TGCAGCGTTGGATTGGACCGCCGGGGGTACGAGCAGTACTTC.

This clone appeared a single time. The chain links TRBV27 to TRBJ2-3; TRBD2 matches at 8 bases. Trimming at V came to 2 bases and at J to 1 base, leaving 2 bases not matched to a gene. The CDR3 spans 15 residues. CDR1 MNHEY and CDR2 SMNVEV come from the germline V gene (reference sequence). The CDR3 DNA sequence: TGTGCCAGCAGTTTACAGACTAGCGGCACAGATACGCAGTATTTT. Protein product: CASSLQTSGTDTQYF.

This clone was picked up a small number of times. This rearrangement joins TRBV4-1 to TRBJ1-4; D call uncertain. CDR1 and CDR2 from the germline V gene are MGHRA and YSYEKL. V was clipped by 1 base and J by 4 bases, with 7 bases between them. CDR3 length: 14 amino acids. This CDR3 is CASSQVEFNEKLFF. For the CDR3, the DNA is TGCGCCAGCAGCCAAGTGGAGTTTAATGAAAAACTGTTTTTT.

The genes are TRBV7-6 and TRBJ2-3, with 9 bases that match TRBD2. Germline values: CDR1 SGHVS, CDR2 FNYEAQ. There are 15 residues in the CDR3. Losses at the gene ends were 1 base for V and 5 bases for J; bases not matched to a gene: 4. The CDR3 region is CASSLGWREGDTQYF. The CDR3 bases are TGTGCCAGCAGCTTAGGCTGGCGGGAGGGAGATACGCAGTATTTT.

This clone turned up a few times. The rearrangement links TRBV7-9 to TRBJ1-4; TRBD1 aligns across 7 bases. Germline V lookup: CDR1 SEHNR, CDR2 FQNEAQ (reference sequence). J was trimmed by 6 bases and V by 5 bases; bases with no gene match: 3. The CDR3 has 13 amino acids. DNA for the CDR3: TGTGCCAGCAGCACCGGACAGGATGAAAAACTGTTTTTT. Residues: CASSTGQDEKLFF. The variable domain in full, with the rest retrieved from reference TRBV7-9 and TRBJ1-4, is DTGVSQNPRHKITKRGQNVTFRCDPISEHNRLYWYRQTLGQGPEFLTYFQNEAQLEKSRLLSDRFSAERPKGSFSTLEIQRTEQGDSAMYLCASSTGQDEKLFFGSGTQLSVL.

This chain uses TRBV23-1 with TRBJ2-5; D is possibly TRBD2 (5 bases). The DNA end is a closer match to TRBJ2-7, so the J assignment may be wrong. TRBV23-1 is an ORF; its function is uncertain. This CDR3 is built from 16 residues. In DNA form, the CDR3 reads TGCGCCAGCAGTCCCGTTCCGGGGATCCCCAACTACGAGCAGTACTTC. Its translation: CASSPVPGIPNYEQYF.

The chain recombines TRBV30 with TRBJ2-1; D is unclear. The CDR3 extends over 13 amino acids. V was pared by 1 base and J by 9 bases, with 13 bases between. Germline V CDR1 and CDR2: GTSNPN, SVGIG (reference sequence). This CDR3 is CAWSGEVSSEQFF. The CDR3 region has the DNA TGTGCCTGGAGTGGAGAGGTCTCCTCTGAGCAGTTCTTC.

J is TRBJ2-7 and V is TRBV11-2, with TRBD2 identical over 7 bases. Germline V gives CDR1 SGHAT, CDR2 FQNNGV. J lost 2 bases, V lost 5 bases, and 6 bases had no gene match. There are 14 residues in the CDR3. The CDR3 nucleotides are TGTGCCAGCAGCCGGGGGACTACAACCTACGAGCAGTACTTC. This codes for CASSRGTTTYEQYF.

This chain uses TRBV7-9 with TRBJ2-7, with 9 bases lining up with TRBD2. Germline trimming cut 4 bases from V and 2 bases from J; bases unmatched to any gene: 18. Germline-derived CDR1 and CDR2 are SEHNR and FQNEAQ (reference sequence). This CDR3 has 19 amino acids. CDR3 in DNA: TGTGCCAGCAGCTCCGGTGGAGGGGGGACTAGCAAAATAACCTACGAGCAGTACTTC. Translation: CASSSGGGGTSKITYEQYF.

This chain connects TRBV18 to TRBJ1-4, with TRBD1 identical over 9 bases. The germline V gene has CDR1 KGHSH and CDR2 LQKENI. The length of the CDR3 is 16 residues. V shed 3 bases and J 5 bases; nucleotides not matched to a gene: 7. The CDR3 DNA sequence: TGTGCCAGCTCACCTCCGACAGGGGGGAGAAATGAAAAACTGTTTTTT. The encoded protein is CASSPPTGGRNEKLFF.

V and J are TRBV9 and TRBJ1-1, with D possibly TRBD1 on 6 matching bases. This CDR3 has 14 residues. Germline lookup yields CDR1 SGDLS and CDR2 YYNGEE. V lost 4 bases, J lost 1 base, and 11 bases lay in between. The CDR3 spells CASSSQTGNTEAFF. For the CDR3, the DNA is TGTGCCAGCAGCAGTCAGACAGGGAACACTGAAGCTTTCTTT.

V is TRBV27 and J is TRBJ1-1; 9 nucleotides line up with TRBD1. CDR3 length: 14 residues. Germline CDR1 is MNHEY and CDR2 is SMNVEV (reference sequence). With V trimmed by 7 bases and J by 11 bases, 14 bases remained unmatched. CDR3 bases: TGTGCCAGCACCGAGCCGGGACAGGGTTCGCGCGCTTTCTTT. This encodes CASTEPGQGSRAFF.

The genes are TRBV6-1 and TRBJ1-2; 7 bases are a match to TRBD1. The CDR3 covers 13 residues. Trimming took 4 bases from V and 2 from J; bases not matched to a gene: 1. Germline V lookup: CDR1 MNHNS, CDR2 SASEGT. The CDR3 is CASSVQGNYGYTF. In DNA form, the CDR3 reads TGTGCCAGCAGTGTACAGGGGAACTATGGCTACACCTTC.

The chain combines TRBV15 with TRBJ2-3; no clear D gene. V was cut by 1 base and J by 4 bases, with 18 bases left in between. CDR3 length: 17 amino acids. Germline-derived CDR1 and CDR2 are LNHNV and YYDKDF (reference sequence). The chain's CDR3 is CATSRGVVTPAADTQYF. The DNA for the CDR3 is TGTGCCACCAGCAGAGGCGTTGTCACCCCCGCCGCAGATACGCAGTATTTT. Filled out from reference TRBV15 and TRBJ2-3, the complete variable domain reads DAMVIQNPRYQVTQFGKPVTLSCSQTLNHNVMYWYQQKSSQAPKLLFHYYDKDFNNEADTPDNFQSRRPNTSFCFLDIRSPGLGDTAMYLCATSRGVVTPAADTQYFGPGTRLTVL.

V and J are TRBV19 and TRBJ2-1; 10 bases map to TRBD1. CDR3 length: 16 residues. Germline-derived CDR1 and CDR2 are LNHDA and SQIVND (reference sequence). The V segment lost 6 bases and the J segment 6 bases; nucleotides outside the gene matches: 11. The CDR3 spells CASRAPGTGAFNEQFF. The CDR3 DNA is TGTGCCAGTAGGGCCCCCGGGACAGGGGCTTTCAATGAGCAGTTCTTC.

CDR3 protein: CASSSNRGSPLHF. The CDR3 nucleotides are TGTGCCAGCAGTTCCAACAGGGGTTCACCCCTCCACTTT. The V call is TRBV27, the J call TRBJ1-6; 7 bases line up with TRBD1. Germline CDR1 reads MNHEY; CDR2 reads SMNVEV (reference sequence). CDR3 length equals 13 residues. Germline trimming cut 4 bases from V and 9 bases from J; bases unmatched to any gene: 3.

V gene TRBV18 combines with J gene TRBJ1-1, with D perhaps matching TRBD1 (6 bases). The V end lost 4 bases, the J end lost 4 bases, and 10 bases lay between the germline ends. The CDR3 has 13 residues. Germline V gene sequence: CDR1 KGHSH, CDR2 LQKENI. The CDR3 sequence is CASSREGGTEAFF. Written as DNA, the CDR3 is TGTGCCAGCTCACGAGAAGGGGGCACTGAAGCTTTCTTT.

The genes are TRBV6-5 and TRBJ1-2, with 7 bases matching TRBD1. The V and J ends lost 8 bases and 0 bases, in that order; junction bases with no gene match: 6. The CDR3 runs to 14 residues. Germline CDR1 MNHEY, CDR2 SVGAGI. CDR3 region: CASGGTESNYGYTF. CDR3 in DNA: TGTGCCAGCGGAGGGACAGAATCTAACTATGGCTACACCTTC.

The chain joins TRBV5-1 to TRBJ2-1; tentative D call: TRBD2 (7 bases). With 0 bases removed from V and 5 bases from J, the gap between germline ends came to 18 bases. CDR1 and CDR2 from the germline V gene are SGHRS and YFSETQ. The CDR3 totals 17 residues. The CDR3 sequence: CASSLGGGGVAHNEQFF. For the CDR3, the DNA is TGCGCCAGCAGCTTGGGAGGGGGGGGAGTAGCCCACAATGAGCAGTTCTTC. Looking up the rest from reference TRBV5-1 and TRBJ2-1 gives the full variable domain: KAGVTQTPRYLIKTRGQQVTLSCSPISGHRSVSWYQQTPGQGLQFLFEYFSETQRNKGNFPGRFSGRQFSNSRSEMNVSTLELGDSALYLCASSLGGGGVAHNEQFFGPGTRLTVL.

This clone has just one count. J is TRBJ2-5 and V is TRBV7-8, with 7 bases that match TRBD1. Germline V gene data show CDR1 as SGHVS and CDR2 as FQNEAQ. V was pared by 4 bases and J by 4 bases, with 15 bases of the junction left unmatched. This CDR3 has 17 residues. CDR3 in DNA: TGTGCCAGCAGCTATACGACGAACAGGGGATCGGGAGAGACCCAGTACTTC. Amino acids: CASSYTTNRGSGETQYF.

V is TRBV5-1 and J is TRBJ2-3; D may be TRBD1 (6 bases). The CDR3 length is 16 residues. Trimming removed 1 base from V and 2 bases from J, with 14 bases in between. CDR1 is SGHRS and CDR2 is YFSETQ in the germline V gene. The CDR3 region has the DNA TGCGCCAGCAGCTTGTACGGACAGCTAGACACAGATACGCAGTATTTT. This codes for CASSLYGQLDTDTQYF. Using reference TRBV5-1 and TRBJ2-3 for the parts outside the CDR3, the full variable domain is KAGVTQTPRYLIKTRGQQVTLSCSPISGHRSVSWYQQTPGQGLQFLFEYFSETQRNKGNFPGRFSGRQFSNSRSEMNVSTLELGDSALYLCASSLYGQLDTDTQYFGPGTRLTVL.